This T cell receptor beta chain was documented in a study of cytomegalovirus exposure and HLA in healthy donors. Notes on the study in general: The authors enumerated over 150 TCR beta chains as linked to cytomegalovirus. The HLA-A and HLA-B alleles of most subjects were reportedly predicted accurately from TCR beta sequences.

This clone was seen a single time. What it binds is unknown. The CDR3 has 13 residues. Trimming shortened V by 4 bases and J by 1 base, and 5 bases separated the two germline ends. Looked up from germline, CDR1 is SGHNT and CDR2 is YYREEE (reference sequence). PCR primers comprised 60 Vbeta and 13 Jbeta primers. Libraries were prepared by immunoSEQ multiplex PCR; TCRdb keeps only in-frame clonotypes and omits some of them. The top ten hold over 3% of the sample, which has about 110,000 clones, 79% seen once. The sequence came from a middle-aged woman in good health and CMV-seronegative. The chain uses TRBV5-4 and TRBJ2-2; no firm D call. Sample: PBMCs. CDR3 bases: TGTGCCAGCAGCCCGCGGAACACCGGGGAGCTGTTTTTT. It yields the protein CASSPRNTGELFF.